A single sample gave rise to the 25 T cell receptor beta chains below, sequenced in a study of shared clonotypes between healthy human individuals. Naive-designated CD8 cells lacked CD45RO, were positively enriched for CCR7, and omitted terminally differentiated effector memory CD45RA+ cells. The method was immunoSEQ multiplex PCR; TCRdb's version includes in-frame clones alone and lacks a portion of them. The repertoire holds about 2 million clones, about 95% seen once, with about 1.1% in the top ten. The sequenced material came from naive CD8+ T cells sorted from blood. The receptors derive from a man between 18 and 29 years old in good health.

CDR3 nucleotides: TGTGCCATCAGTGAAACAGCTTCCTACGAGCAGTACTTC. It yields the protein CAISETASYEQYF. The rearrangement uses TRBV10-3 and TRBJ2-7; no reliable D call. The germline gives CDR1 ENHRY, CDR2 SYGVKD. The CDR3 spans 13 residues. V was shortened by 3 bases and J by 1 base, with 7 bases between the two germline ends.

The genes are TRBV5-6 and TRBJ2-1; 11 positions agree with TRBD2. The CDR3 has 17 residues. Germline CDR1 is SGHDT and CDR2 is YYEEEE. Germline trimming cut 0 bases from V and 7 bases from J; bases unmatched to any gene: 9. The CDR3 nucleotides read TGTGCCAGCAGCTTGGGAACTGGTAGCGGGAGGGGGAATGAGCAGTTCTTC. Translated, it gives CASSLGTGSGRGNEQFF.

The CDR3 coding sequence is TGTGCCTGGAGTGTAGGGCCCAACGGCAATCAGCCCCAGCATTTT. Its translation is CAWSVGPNGNQPQHF. The chain uses TRBV30 and TRBJ1-5, with unresolved D. V was trimmed by 0 bases and J by 2 bases, leaving 11 bases between them. CDR3 length: 15 residues. Looked up from germline, CDR1 is GTSNPN and CDR2 is SVGIG (reference sequence).

This CDR3 reads CAWSVQDVTEAFF. DNA for the CDR3: TGTGCCTGGAGTGTCCAGGACGTGACTGAAGCTTTCTTT. The J gene is TRBJ1-1, the V gene TRBV30; D gene unclear. Trimming stripped 0 bases from V and 5 bases from J, with 10 bases between. The CDR3 contains 13 residues. Germline CDR1 and CDR2: GTSNPN and SVGIG (reference sequence).

A remark on this clone: The junction differs from germline at one of its ends, possibly a read error. This rearrangement joins TRBV6-1 to TRBJ1-5, with 7 bases that match TRBD1. Germline CDR1 is MNHNS and CDR2 is SASEGT. The CDR3 contains 13 residues. CDR3 DNA sequence: TGTGCCAGCAACGAAGGGGGCAAGCAGCCCCAGCATTTT. This codes for CASNEGGKQPQHF.

The chain couples TRBV11-2 to TRBJ2-7; 8 nucleotides align to TRBD1. The CDR3 extends over 14 amino acids. The germline V gene has CDR1 SGHAT and CDR2 FQNNGV. V gave up 5 bases and J gave up 2 bases; unmatched junction bases: 5. The CDR3 is CASSPGQGTYEQYF. The CDR3 DNA reads as TGTGCCAGCAGCCCCGGACAGGGAACCTACGAGCAGTACTTC.

Details on this clone: This sample includes further DNA sequences coding for the same CDR3. The chain has TRBV6-6 and TRBJ2-7; D may be TRBD2 (6 bases). Germline CDR1 MNHNY, CDR2 SVGAGI (reference sequence). This CDR3 has 13 amino acids. The V gene lost 3 bases and the J gene lost 3 bases, with 9 bases spanning the gap. The CDR3 loop reads CASSYGTGYEQYF. CDR3 DNA sequence: TGTGCCAGCAGTTATGGGACTGGCTACGAGCAGTACTTC.

The chain links TRBV19 to TRBJ1-5; 7 nucleotides line up with TRBD1. V dropped 7 bases and J dropped 4; count of bases not matched to a gene: 7. Germline loops: CDR1 LNHDA, CDR2 SQIVND (reference sequence). The CDR3 has 14 residues. The CDR3, as DNA: TGTGCCAGTACTGATTGGGACAGAAATCAGCCCCAGCATTTT. Amino acid sequence: CASTDWDRNQPQHF.

J is TRBJ1-2 and V is TRBV30, with a tentative D call TRBD1 (6 bases). Germline V gene sequence: CDR1 GTSNPN, CDR2 SVGIG (reference sequence). With 2 bases removed from V and 7 bases from J, the gap between germline ends came to 17 bases. The CDR3 totals 14 residues. The CDR3 loop reads CAWSRRGLFAGYTF. DNA for the CDR3: TGTGCCTGGAGTCGACGGGGGCTTTTTGCTGGCTACACCTTC. The full variable domain, in which reference TRBV30 and TRBJ1-2 provide the parts outside the CDR3, is SQTIHQWPATLVQPVGSPLSLECTVEGTSNPNLYWYRQAAGRGLQLLFYSVGIGQISSEVPQNLSASRPQDRQFILSSKKLLLSDSGFYLCAWSRRGLFAGYTFGSGTRLTVV.

This chain uses TRBV19 with TRBJ1-5; D might be TRBD1 (6 bases). In germline, CDR1 is LNHDA, CDR2 SQIVND (reference sequence). This CDR3 spans 16 amino acids. Trimming removed 10 bases at V and 0 bases at J, with 19 bases between. The DNA of the CDR3 is TGTGCCACACAATTCCGGGACATCGATAGCAATCAGCCCCAGCATTTT. It encodes CATQFRDIDSNQPQHF. Combining the CDR3 with reference TRBV19 and TRBJ1-5 gives the whole variable domain DGGITQSPKYLFRKEGQNVTLSCEQNLNHDAMYWYRQDPGQGLRLIYYSQIVNDFQKGDIAEGYSVSREKKESFPLTVTSAQKNPTAFYLCATQFRDIDSNQPQHFGDGTRLSIL.

The chain joins TRBV7-2 to TRBJ2-5, with TRBD2 matching 9 bases. The CDR3 sequence is 15 residues long. The junction had 7 bases not matched to a gene; V was cut back by 3 bases and J by 5 bases. From germline, CDR1 is SGHTA and CDR2 FQGNSA. For the CDR3, the DNA is TGTGCCAGCAGCTTGTTAGCGGGAGTGGGGGAGACCCAGTACTTC. It yields the protein CASSLLAGVGETQYF.

This chain joins TRBV19 and TRBJ1-1, with D possibly TRBD1 on 5 matching bases. Germline V CDR1 and CDR2: LNHDA, SQIVND (reference sequence). The CDR3 extends over 15 amino acids. V was cut by 6 bases and J by 1 base, with 15 bases left in between. The CDR3 DNA follows: TGTGCCAGTAGGATGGCAGGGTGGACGAACACTGAAGCTTTCTTT. Translated, it gives CASRMAGWTNTEAFF.

This clone appeared a few times. The rearrangement links TRBV5-1 to TRBJ2-2, with 10 bases fitting TRBD1. This CDR3 comprises 15 residues. CDR1 is SGHRS, CDR2 YFSETQ, per germline. J gave up 6 bases and V 4 bases, and 6 bases lay outside the gene matches. CDR3: CASSQNGQGAGELFF. CDR3 sequence (DNA): TGCGCCAGCAGCCAGAACGGACAGGGGGCCGGGGAGCTGTTTTTT.

V gene TRBV7-9 combines with J gene TRBJ1-1; D might be TRBD1 (5 bases). V was cut by 1 base and J by 2 bases, with 11 bases left in between. This CDR3 comprises 15 residues. Germline-derived CDR1 and CDR2 are SEHNR and FQNEAQ (reference sequence). The CDR3 loop reads CASSLGDSFNTEAFF. The CDR3 coding sequence is TGTGCCAGCAGCTTAGGAGACAGCTTTAACACTGAAGCTTTCTTT. Together with reference TRBV7-9 and TRBJ1-1, the CDR3 gives the full variable domain: DTGVSQNPRHKITKRGQNVTFRCDPISEHNRLYWYRQTLGQGPEFLTYFQNEAQLEKSRLLSDRFSAERPKGSFSTLEIQRTEQGDSAMYLCASSLGDSFNTEAFFGQGTRLTVV.

The genes are TRBV7-8 and TRBJ2-2, with 7 nucleotides matching TRBD1. J lost 3 bases, V lost 4 bases, and 14 bases had no gene match. Per germline, CDR1 SGHVS and CDR2 FQNEAQ. The CDR3 totals 18 residues. The chain's CDR3 is CASSYNEATGHDTGELFF. Written as DNA, the CDR3 is TGTGCCAGCAGCTATAATGAGGCGACAGGGCATGACACCGGGGAGCTGTTTTTT.

The chain joins TRBV11-2 to TRBJ2-4; no clear D. V dropped 6 bases and J dropped 5 bases, with 8 bases sitting between them. The CDR3 is 12 residues long. CDR1 and CDR2 from the germline V gene are SGHAT and FQNNGV. DNA of the CDR3: TGTGCCAGCAGTGACGTAGAAAACATTCAGTACTTC. The encoded protein is CASSDVENIQYF.

This chain connects TRBV10-1 to TRBJ2-2, with unresolved D. Per the germline V gene, CDR1 is WNHNN and CDR2 is SYGVQD (reference sequence). Between the trimmed V and J ends, which lost 7 bases and 1 base, there was a span of 10 bases. This CDR3 comprises 14 residues. CDR3 bases: TGCGCCAGCAACCCCGAGCGGAACACCGGGGAGCTGTTTTTT. Amino acid sequence: CASNPERNTGELFF.

The gene calls are TRBV15 and TRBJ1-2, with a tentative D call TRBD1 (5 bases). The germline V gene has CDR1 LNHNV and CDR2 YYDKDF (reference sequence). The ends were cut back, 3 bases at V and 5 bases at J, with 10 bases in the middle. The CDR3 sequence is 13 residues long. The CDR3 coding sequence is TGTGCCACCAGCAGGGGGCCGGCGTATGGCTACACCTTC. It translates to CATSRGPAYGYTF.

The chain couples TRBV7-9 to TRBJ2-2; 8 nucleotides agree with TRBD2. V lost 0 bases and J lost 3; bases outside the gene matches: 6. The germline CDR1 and CDR2 sequences are SEHNR and FQNEAQ (reference sequence). The CDR3 is made up of 17 amino acids. CDR3 DNA: TGTGCCAGCAGCTTAGCCAGCGGGGGTACTCACACCGGGGAGCTGTTTTTT. Protein product: CASSLASGGTHTGELFF.

CDR3 in DNA: TGTGCCAGCAGCCCCCCGACGAACAATGAGCAGTTCTTC. Residues: CASSPPTNNEQFF. V and J are TRBV7-9 and TRBJ2-1; D unclear. The CDR3 contains 13 residues. Germline V gene sequence: CDR1 SEHNR, CDR2 FQNEAQ (reference sequence). The V gene lost 5 bases and the J gene lost 5 bases, with 10 bases spanning the gap. Supplemented by reference TRBV7-9 and TRBJ2-1, the full variable domain reads DTGVSQNPRHKITKRGQNVTFRCDPISEHNRLYWYRQTLGQGPEFLTYFQNEAQLEKSRLLSDRFSAERPKGSFSTLEIQRTEQGDSAMYLCASSPPTNNEQFFGPGTRLTVL.

This sequence joins TRBV19 and TRBJ2-7; 10 bases line up with TRBD2. CDR3 size: 15 residues. Losses at the gene ends were 10 bases for V and 4 bases for J; bases not matched to a gene: 13. Germline loops: CDR1 LNHDA, CDR2 SQIVND (reference sequence). DNA for the CDR3: TGTGCCACCCTTGATGAGCGGGAGGGCCGGTACGAGCAGTACTTC. Protein sequence: CATLDEREGRYEQYF.

CDR3 residues: CASNGYQGAQYGYTF. CDR3 DNA: TGTGCCAGTAATGGCTATCAGGGGGCGCAGTATGGCTACACCTTC. The V call is TRBV19, the J call TRBJ1-2, with TRBD1 identical over 8 bases. The V gene's germline CDR1 is LNHDA and CDR2 SQIVND (reference sequence). The CDR3 length is 15 residues. V trimming: 7 bases; J trimming: 5 bases; junction bases outside the gene matches: 12.

This clone was detected only once. The chain employs TRBV7-9 and TRBJ1-1; D gene uncertain. Germline CDR1 and CDR2: SEHNR and FQNEAQ (reference sequence). V was trimmed by 5 bases and J by 11 bases, leaving 9 bases between them. The CDR3 is 10 amino acids. In nucleotides, the CDR3 is TGTGCCAGCAGCCCCGTTAAGGCTTTCTTT. Its protein is CASSPVKAFF.

The rearrangement joins TRBV7-9 to TRBJ2-7; 7 bases fit TRBD1. Germline CDR1 is SEHNR and CDR2 is FQNEAQ (reference sequence). The CDR3 consists of 14 residues. After removal of 10 bases from V and 4 bases from J, the junction contained 13 bases not matched to a gene. CDR3 in amino acids: CAISGTVLTYEQYF. The CDR3 bases are TGTGCCATTTCCGGGACAGTTTTGACGTACGAGCAGTACTTC.

The CDR3 DNA sequence: TGCGCCAGCAGCCCCCTGGGTACCGGGGAGCTGTTTTTT. Its protein product is CASSPLGTGELFF. V gene TRBV5-1 combines with J gene TRBJ2-2; D gene ambiguous. This CDR3 has 13 residues. Looked up from germline, CDR1 is SGHRS and CDR2 is YFSETQ. V dropped 4 bases and J dropped 5 bases, with 9 bases sitting between them.